Given below is one TCR beta chain in context. Measured with immunoSEQ multiplex PCR; TCRdb has only the in-frame clones, and not every one. Here the sample spans some 2,500,000 clones, 85% to 95% being singletons. The CDR3 is 16 amino acids. In germline, CDR1 is SNHLY, CDR2 FYNNEI. V lost 6 bases, J lost 1 base, and 15 bases lay in between. The sample comes from a study of shared clonotypes between healthy human individuals. This rearrangement joins TRBV2 to TRBJ2-2; unclear D gene. Sequencing used naive CD4+ T cells from PBMCs. Subset indicated: CD45RA+ positively selected. The TCR comes from a man younger than 35 in good health. Some clones in this sample may be carry-over from other donors' samples. CDR3 protein: CASRGWAARNTGELFF. The CDR3, as DNA: TGTGCCAGCAGAGGATGGGCGGCCAGGAACACCGGGGAGCTGTTTTTT.